This TCR beta chain was found in a study of blood T cell repertoires in COVID-19. Overall study: Material from acute and convalescent COVID-19 was sourced from the United States, Italy and Spain. From T cells, B-cell-depleted T cells, or PBMCs came the material, which was cDNA or gDNA.

Germline CDR1 MDHEN, CDR2 SYDVKM. The V gene lost 8 bases and the J gene lost 2 bases, with 16 bases spanning the gap. This CDR3 has 14 amino acids. Original processing notes: Scientists estimated how many nucleated cells there were by amplifying reference gene primers. Generated by immunoSEQ multiplex PCR, the TCRdb table keeps only in-frame clones and is missing some. V and J calls and clone size are copied from that table; D and trimming were computed from the DNA. The table lists about 94,000 clones, 60% to 85% of them singletons. This clone was picked up one time. What was sequenced was peripheral blood. The source of this sequence is a human donor in a cohort sampled during active COVID-19. The V and J genes are TRBV28 and TRBJ2-7; maybe TRBD1 (5 bases). CDR3 DNA: TGTGCCAGCCAAACCCCAGGGATCCCCTACGAGCAGTACTTC. Translated: CASQTPGIPYEQYF.